The 11 T cell receptor beta chains below all came from one sample that was sequenced in a study of blood T cell repertoires in COVID-19. Sequencing used immunoSEQ multiplex PCR; TCRdb keeps in-frame clones, though not all of them. The repertoire has roughly 160,000 clones, roughly 87% of them found once; the top ten carry over 3.5%. Specimen: peripheral blood. The receptors were gathered from a woman aged 55-69 years who had recovered from COVID-19.

The chain couples TRBV5-4 to TRBJ1-2; TRBD1 matches at 8 bases. The V and J ends lost 6 bases and 7 bases, in that order; junction bases with no gene match: 5. The CDR3 spans 12 residues. CDR1 is SGHNT and CDR2 is YYREEE in the germline V gene (reference sequence). The CDR3 protein is CASTAGGPGYTF. CDR3 in DNA: TGTGCCAGCACCGCAGGGGGCCCTGGCTACACCTTC.

In its sample, this clone was seen a few times. This chain links TRBV14 with TRBJ1-5, with 9 nucleotides matching TRBD1. Trimming at V came to 1 base and at J to 2 bases, leaving 12 bases not matched to a gene. Per the germline V gene, CDR1 is SGHDN and CDR2 is FVKESK. The CDR3 is made up of 19 amino acids. CDR3 DNA sequence: TGTGCCAGCAGCCAAGTCCGGACAGGGGAGGGTAAGCGCAATCAGCCCCAGCATTTT. Translation: CASSQVRTGEGKRNQPQHF.

In its sample, this clone was seen a few times. In the same sample, other DNA sequences code for this CDR3. The rearrangement joins TRBV27 to TRBJ2-1; D may be TRBD1 (7 bases). CDR3 length: 15 amino acids. V was clipped by 2 bases and J by 0 bases, with 8 bases between them. Germline CDR1 reads MNHEY; CDR2 reads SMNVEV (reference sequence). As DNA, the CDR3 is TGTGCCAGCAGTTTACAGGGGGGCTCCTACAATGAGCAGTTCTTC. Translated, it gives CASSLQGGSYNEQFF.

V is TRBV2 and J is TRBJ1-5, with a tentative D call TRBD1 (6 bases). The V gene's germline CDR1 is SNHLY and CDR2 FYNNEI. This CDR3 is built from 14 residues. V was pared by 4 bases and J by 6 bases, with 13 bases between. DNA of the CDR3: TGTGCCAGCAGTGGGCAGGGGATGGGTCAGCCCCAGCATTTT. As protein: CASSGQGMGQPQHF.

This chain links TRBV5-1 with TRBJ1-3; 8 nucleotides agree with TRBD1. The CDR3 is made up of 15 amino acids. CDR1 and CDR2 from the germline V gene are SGHRS and YFSETQ. Trimming cost V 4 bases and J 4 bases; bases outside gene matches: 7. The CDR3, as DNA: TGCGCCAGCAGCCTCAGGGGGCAAGGGGGAAACACCATATATTTT. It specifies CASSLRGQGGNTIYF. Full variable domain (rest looked up from reference TRBV5-1 and TRBJ1-3): KAGVTQTPRYLIKTRGQQVTLSCSPISGHRSVSWYQQTPGQGLQFLFEYFSETQRNKGNFPGRFSGRQFSNSRSEMNVSTLELGDSALYLCASSLRGQGGNTIYFGEGSWLTVV.

The chain uses TRBV28 and TRBJ1-2, with TRBD1 identical over 11 bases. J lost 8 bases, V lost 8 bases, and 10 bases had no gene match. CDR1 is MDHEN and CDR2 is SYDVKM in the germline V gene. CDR3 length equals 14 residues. In DNA form, the CDR3 reads TGTGCCAGCGGGTCCGGACAGGGGGCCAGGGGCTACACCTTC. It translates to CASGSGQGARGYTF.

This clone was detected only once. CDR3 sequence: CASSSRGHSGNTIYF. For the CDR3, the DNA is TGTGCCAGCAGTTCCAGGGGCCACTCTGGAAACACCATATATTTT. This sequence joins TRBV28 and TRBJ1-3, with D possibly being TRBD1 (6 bases). With 4 bases removed from V and 0 bases from J, the gap between germline ends came to 10 bases. The CDR3 is 15 residues long. CDR1 and CDR2 from the germline V gene are MDHEN and SYDVKM.

The gene calls are TRBV7-9 and TRBJ2-5; the match to TRBD2 covers 7 bases. There are 15 residues in the CDR3. Trimming removed 1 base from V and 5 bases from J; junction bases left unmatched: 7. The germline V gene has CDR1 SEHNR and CDR2 FQNEAQ (reference sequence). CDR3 loop: CASSLGGLVGETQYF. For the CDR3, the DNA is TGTGCCAGCAGCTTAGGTGGACTAGTAGGGGAGACCCAGTACTTC.

The chain uses TRBV7-8 and TRBJ2-5; 15 positions match TRBD2. This CDR3 has 13 residues. The V gene end was trimmed by 5 bases and the J gene end by 13 bases; junction bases not matched to a gene: 5. The V gene's germline CDR1 is SGHVS and CDR2 FQNEAQ. The CDR3 nucleotides are TGTGCCAGCAGCAGGGGACTAGCGGGGGGTGTGTACTTC. Amino acids: CASSRGLAGGVYF.

The CDR3 sequence is CASSFETGHYGYTF. CDR3 nucleotide sequence: TGCGCCAGCAGCTTCGAAACCGGTCACTATGGCTACACCTTC. The rearrangement joins TRBV5-1 to TRBJ1-2; D call uncertain. Germline values: CDR1 SGHRS, CDR2 YFSETQ. The CDR3 consists of 14 residues. V was clipped by 2 bases and J by 3 bases, with 11 bases between them.

V usage is TRBV29-1 and J usage is TRBJ2-2; 8 bases are a match to TRBD1. The V gene's germline CDR1 is SQVTM and CDR2 ANQGSEA. The CDR3 sequence is 12 residues long. V was pared by 7 bases and J by 7 bases, with 5 bases of the junction left unmatched. CDR3 nucleotides: TGCAGCGGCTGGACAGGGAACGGGGAGCTGTTTTTT. Protein: CSGWTGNGELFF.